The 20 T cell receptor beta chains given below trace back to one sample, sequenced in a study of Ad26.COV2.S vaccination and SARS-CoV-2 variants. Assay used: immunoSEQ multiplex PCR; TCRdb lists only in-frame clones, some missing. The sample lists roughly 680,000 clones, approximately 88% seen once, with around 1.5% in the top ten. Treatment indicated: about 20 received Ad26.COV2.S at low or high dose, single or two shots; 5 received placebo; per-sample allocation not given. Sampling took place 63 days after the first vaccine or placebo injection. The sequenced sample was peripheral blood, obtained in a trial of Ad26.COV2.S vaccine versus placebo. Every receptor here comes from a person aged 18 to 59 who received the Ad26.COV2.S COVID-19 vaccine or a placebo.

This clone was seen a single time. The chain employs TRBV4-2 and TRBJ2-3; a weak D match, TRBD1 (6 bases). V was clipped by 4 bases and J by 4 bases, with 15 bases between them. The germline gives CDR1 LGHNA, CDR2 YNFKEQ. The CDR3 loop spans 15 amino acids. In DNA form, the CDR3 reads TGTGCCAGCAGCCTACCGGGACAAGGAGCAGATACGCAGTATTTT. It translates to CASSLPGQGADTQYF.

The V call is TRBV7-2, the J call TRBJ2-1; possibly TRBD2 for D (5 bases). V dropped 8 bases and J dropped 5 bases, with 10 bases sitting between them. The germline gives CDR1 SGHTA, CDR2 FQGNSA. This CDR3 has 12 amino acids. The CDR3 nucleotides read TGTGCCAGCTACCGGGGTCACAATGAGCAGTTCTTC. Translating gives CASYRGHNEQFF.

Only one count was recorded for this clone. The rearrangement joins TRBV6-5 to TRBJ2-7; the match to TRBD2 covers 8 bases. CDR3 length: 15 residues. Trimming removed 7 bases from V and 1 base from J; junction bases left unmatched: 9. Germline CDR1 is MNHEY and CDR2 is SVGAGI. CDR3 protein: CASIKGVAGSYEQYF. CDR3 in DNA: TGTGCCAGCATCAAAGGGGTAGCGGGATCCTACGAGCAGTACTTC.

V gene TRBV5-1 combines with J gene TRBJ2-5; 9 nucleotides align to TRBD2. The CDR3 covers 13 residues. V dropped 5 bases and J dropped 5; count of bases not matched to a gene: 4. Looked up from germline, CDR1 is SGHRS and CDR2 is YFSETQ. CDR3: CASRGGREETQYF. CDR3 bases: TGCGCCAGCAGAGGCGGGAGGGAGGAGACCCAGTACTTC.

The chain uses TRBV3-1 (or the pseudogene TRBV3-2) and TRBJ2-3; TRBD2 might be the D (6 bases). Germline CDR1 reads LGHDT; CDR2 reads YNNKEL (reference sequence). V was clipped by 4 bases and J by 1 base, with 9 bases between them. This CDR3 comprises 14 residues. CDR3 sequence (DNA): TGTGCCAGCAGCCCAGCGGGCGGCACAGATACGCAGTATTTT. Protein product: CASSPAGGTDTQYF.

The chain couples TRBV19 to TRBJ1-5; tentative D call: TRBD1 (5 bases). Per the germline V gene, CDR1 is LNHDA and CDR2 is SQIVND (reference sequence). V lost 3 bases, J lost 2 bases, and 11 bases lay in between. This CDR3 is 15 amino acids long. CDR3 region: CASSMGGIGNQPQHF. CDR3 nucleotide sequence: TGTGCCAGTAGTATGGGGGGAATTGGCAATCAGCCCCAGCATTTT.

This clone has only one observation. The genes are TRBV4-3 and TRBJ2-1; TRBD2 agrees at 7 bases. The V gene end was trimmed by 0 bases and the J gene end by 10 bases; junction bases not matched to a gene: 15. Germline-derived CDR1 and CDR2 are LGHNA and YSLEER. The CDR3 extends over 17 amino acids. Here the CDR3 reads CASSQDHPTSPGREQFF. DNA for the CDR3: TGCGCCAGCAGCCAAGATCACCCGACTAGCCCGGGTCGAGAGCAGTTCTTC.

The CDR3 sequence is CASSQEARQGASPLHF. As DNA, the CDR3 is TGCGCCAGCAGCCAAGAGGCGAGACAGGGGGCTTCACCCCTCCACTTT. This chain links TRBV4-3 with TRBJ1-6; TRBD1 matches 10 bases. J lost 9 bases, V lost 0 bases, and 5 bases had no gene match. The germline gives CDR1 LGHNA, CDR2 YSLEER. The CDR3 has 16 residues.

The chain has TRBV19 and TRBJ2-3; tentative D call: TRBD2 (6 bases). Per germline, CDR1 LNHDA and CDR2 SQIVND (reference sequence). V gave up 4 bases and J gave up 1 base, with 9 bases separating them. The CDR3 spans 14 residues. In DNA form, the CDR3 reads TGTGCCAGTAGTAGGGAGGTCGGCACAGATACGCAGTATTTT. As protein: CASSREVGTDTQYF.

The rearrangement uses TRBV10-3 and TRBJ1-2; unclear D gene. The CDR3 consists of 14 residues. The ends were cut back, 0 bases at V and 5 bases at J, with 10 bases in the middle. Germline V gene data show CDR1 as ENHRY and CDR2 as SYGVKD. CDR3 DNA: TGTGCCATCAGTGAGTCGAAGGAATTATATGGCTACACCTTC. It specifies CAISESKELYGYTF.

The rearrangement uses TRBV10-3 and TRBJ2-5; 15 bases line up with TRBD2. CDR3 length equals 16 residues. The junction had 5 bases not matched to a gene; V was cut back by 8 bases and J by 1 base. Germline loops: CDR1 ENHRY, CDR2 SYGVKD. The DNA of the CDR3 is TGTGCCATCGGGACTAGCGGGGGGCCCCCCCAAGAGACCCAGTACTTC. This encodes CAIGTSGGPPQETQYF.

The chain employs TRBV12-3 or TRBV12-4 and TRBJ2-5; a weak D match, TRBD2 (6 bases). The CDR3 has 12 amino acids. Trimming took 8 bases from V and 5 from J, leaving 12 bases between them. CDR3 DNA: TGTGCCAGCGGTCCGGAGGGGGAGACCCAGTACTTC. Translation: CASGPEGETQYF.

The chain combines TRBV7-3 with TRBJ2-1, with TRBD1 matching over 8 bases. The junction had 4 bases not matched to a gene; V was cut back by 4 bases and J by 5 bases. Germline assignment: CDR1 SGHTA and CDR2 FQGTGA. The CDR3 loop spans 14 amino acids. CDR3: CASSSGQGHNEQFF. The CDR3 DNA is TGTGCCAGCAGCTCCGGACAGGGACACAATGAGCAGTTCTTC.

The CDR3 DNA is TGTGCCACCAGTGACTGGACCCCCTCTGGGGCCAACGTCCTGACTTTC. Protein: CATSDWTPSGANVLTF. The chain employs TRBV24-1 and TRBJ2-6; D is unresolved. The V gene lost 4 bases and the J gene lost 0 bases, with 9 bases spanning the gap. Germline CDR1 and CDR2: KGHDR and SFDVKD. The CDR3 consists of 16 residues.

This clone occurred once. The chain carries TRBV9 and TRBJ1-1; D call uncertain. The CDR3 loop spans 13 amino acids. Germline V gene data show CDR1 as SGDLS and CDR2 as YYNGEE. The V gene lost 0 bases and the J gene lost 4 bases, with 7 bases spanning the gap. The chain's CDR3 is CASSVVPGTEAFF. In DNA form, the CDR3 reads TGTGCCAGCAGCGTAGTGCCCGGCACTGAAGCTTTCTTT. The full variable domain, completed using reference TRBV9 and TRBJ1-1, is DSGVTQTPKHLITATGQRVTLRCSPRSGDLSVYWYQQSLDQGLQFLIQYYNGEERAKGNILERFSAQQFPDLHSELNLSSLELGDSALYFCASSVVPGTEAFFGQGTRLTVV.

A single count supports this clone. The chain joins TRBV7-2 to TRBJ2-2, with 7 bases lining up with TRBD1. Germline assignment: CDR1 SGHTA and CDR2 FQGNSA. The CDR3 consists of 14 residues. After removal of 5 bases from V and 5 bases from J, the junction contained 5 bases not matched to a gene. CDR3 loop: CASSPGQLTGELFF. For the CDR3, the DNA is TGTGCCAGCAGCCCGGGACAGCTTACCGGGGAGCTGTTTTTT.

The chain joins TRBV10-2 to TRBJ2-5; D uncertain. V was clipped by 5 bases and J by 0 bases, with 10 bases between them. The CDR3 contains 14 residues. The germline V gene has CDR1 WSHSY and CDR2 SAAADI. CDR3 amino acids: CASSILADQETQYF. The CDR3 nucleotides are TGCGCCAGCAGTATCTTAGCAGACCAAGAGACCCAGTACTTC.

This clone came up once. Here the CDR3 reads CAWNPGAVDTQYF. The CDR3 DNA reads as TGTGCCTGGAACCCCGGAGCGGTGGATACGCAGTATTTT. The chain carries TRBV30 and TRBJ2-3; the D gene is possibly TRBD2 (5 bases). With 4 bases removed from V and 6 bases from J, the gap between germline ends came to 14 bases. The CDR3 loop spans 13 amino acids. Germline V gene lookup returns CDR1 GTSNPN and CDR2 SVGIG (reference sequence).

This chain uses TRBV5-4 with TRBJ2-3; D may be TRBD1 (6 bases). Germline CDR1 SGHNT, CDR2 YYREEE (reference sequence). The CDR3 totals 17 residues. V was pared by 0 bases and J by 3 bases, with 17 bases between. CDR3 region: CASSLVSGQGRTDTQYF. CDR3 in DNA: TGTGCCAGCAGCTTGGTTTCCGGGCAGGGGCGTACAGATACGCAGTATTTT.

The chain has TRBV11-2 and TRBJ1-1, with D unresolved. The length of the CDR3 is 13 residues. V was cut by 1 base and J by 6 bases, with 9 bases left in between. Germline assignment: CDR1 SGHAT and CDR2 FQNNGV. The CDR3 bases are TGTGCCAGCAGCTTAGCCGCGCGCGCTGAAGCTTTCTTT. Amino acids: CASSLAARAEAFF.